The 27 T cell receptor beta chains listed next were all sequenced from one sample in a study of control samples from healthy donors and cancer patients (dated by TCRdb to 2019 to 2021). The library was prepared using the immunoSEQ multiplex PCR assay. This is the immuneACCESS table as TCRdb keeps it, with only in-frame sequences that have V and J called. A part of the clones is gone; compared with another copy, unresolved V genes explain less than half, and the rest is unexplained. This sample lists about 69,000 clones; over 65% were detected once. The ten largest clonotypes hold approximately 2.9% of the sample. What was sequenced was PBMCs. The receptors originated from a woman between 50 and 59 years old with lung cancer.

The CDR3 DNA reads TGTGCCAGCAGCTTAGGGGGACAGAAAGCTTTCTTT. Amino acids: CASSLGGQKAFF. The chain uses TRBV7-9 and TRBJ1-1; 7 nucleotides agree with TRBD1. The V gene end was trimmed by 1 base and the J gene end by 9 bases; junction bases not matched to a gene: 2. The CDR3 runs to 12 residues. Germline V CDR1 and CDR2: SEHNR, FQNEAQ (reference sequence). The entire variable domain, with the rest obtained from reference TRBV7-9 and TRBJ1-1, is as follows: DTGVSQNPRHKITKRGQNVTFRCDPISEHNRLYWYRQTLGQGPEFLTYFQNEAQLEKSRLLSDRFSAERPKGSFSTLEIQRTEQGDSAMYLCASSLGGQKAFFGQGTRLTVV.

V usage is TRBV3-1 (or the pseudogene TRBV3-2) and J usage is TRBJ2-1; possibly TRBD1 for D (6 bases). The CDR3 length is 16 residues. Trimming took 0 bases from V and 2 from J, leaving 11 bases between them. Germline loops: CDR1 LGHDT, CDR2 YNNKEL (reference sequence). The CDR3 bases are TGTGCCAGCAGCCAAGATAAACAGGGTCCCTACAATGAGCAGTTCTTC. This codes for CASSQDKQGPYNEQFF.

The chain employs TRBV6-5 and TRBJ1-4, with 8 nucleotides matching TRBD1. Germline V lookup: CDR1 MNHEY, CDR2 SVGAGI. The V segment lost 5 bases and the J segment 7 bases; nucleotides outside the gene matches: 9. The CDR3 runs to 15 residues. CDR3 nucleotides: TGTGCCAGCAGTAATCCGGACAGGGTCAGTGAAAAACTGTTTTTT. This sequence encodes CASSNPDRVSEKLFF.

This clone was counted a few times. This chain connects TRBV10-1 to TRBJ2-5; TRBD2 aligns across 13 bases. The CDR3 sequence is 17 residues long. Germline-derived CDR1 and CDR2 are WNHNN and SYGVQD (reference sequence). The V gene end was trimmed by 0 bases and the J gene end by 6 bases; junction bases not matched to a gene: 7. The CDR3 sequence: CASSESGLAGALKTQYF. The CDR3 DNA follows: TGCGCCAGCAGTGAGTCAGGACTAGCGGGGGCCCTAAAGACCCAGTACTTC.

The rearrangement links TRBV7-2 to TRBJ2-1, with D perhaps TRBD2 (6 bases). V lost 2 bases and J lost 6, with 17 bases in between. Germline loops: CDR1 SGHTA, CDR2 FQGNSA. CDR3 size: 16 residues. The CDR3 DNA sequence: TGTGCCAGCAGCTTATTAACTGCAGGGACTCGCAATGAGCAGTTCTTC. It translates to CASSLLTAGTRNEQFF.

V and J are TRBV5-1 and TRBJ1-1; D may be TRBD1 (5 bases). The CDR3 runs to 15 residues. Germline V lookup: CDR1 SGHRS, CDR2 YFSETQ. V was cut by 0 bases and J by 4 bases, with 13 bases left in between. The CDR3 nucleotides are TGCGCCAGCAGCTTGGCAGGGAGCGAAGGCACTGAAGCTTTCTTT. Residues: CASSLAGSEGTEAFF.

With respect to this clone: Within the sample, other DNA sequences also encode this same CDR3. The J gene is TRBJ2-3, the V gene TRBV19; 15 nucleotides match TRBD2. Germline V lookup: CDR1 LNHDA, CDR2 SQIVND (reference sequence). V was pared by 5 bases and J by 2 bases, with 11 bases of the junction left unmatched. This CDR3 has 19 amino acids. CDR3 residues: CASSGGLAGGRVVTDTQYF. For the CDR3, the DNA is TGTGCCAGTAGTGGGGGACTAGCGGGGGGCCGGGTGGTCACAGATACGCAGTATTTT.

This clone was picked up a small number of times. The V call is TRBV6-5, the J call TRBJ1-6, with D unclear. Trimming stripped 8 bases from V and 0 bases from J, with 8 bases between. This CDR3 spans 14 amino acids. The germline V gene encodes CDR1 MNHEY and CDR2 SVGAGI. The CDR3: CASSGSSYNSPLHF. CDR3 nucleotides: TGTGCCAGCTCTGGGAGCTCCTATAATTCACCCCTCCACTTT.

J is TRBJ1-2 and V is TRBV5-1, with 9 bases aligning to TRBD1. The CDR3 consists of 13 residues. Germline CDR1 reads SGHRS; CDR2 reads YFSETQ. V trimming: 4 bases; J trimming: 7 bases; junction bases outside the gene matches: 5. The CDR3 loop reads CASSPGTGSGYTF. The CDR3 nucleotides are TGCGCCAGCAGCCCAGGGACAGGGTCTGGCTACACCTTC. Full variable domain (outside the CDR3, taken from reference TRBV5-1 and TRBJ1-2): KAGVTQTPRYLIKTRGQQVTLSCSPISGHRSVSWYQQTPGQGLQFLFEYFSETQRNKGNFPGRFSGRQFSNSRSEMNVSTLELGDSALYLCASSPGTGSGYTFGSGTRLTVV.

This clone was found a few times. The chain links TRBV5-1 to TRBJ1-5, with TRBD1 as a possible D gene (6 bases). V shed 0 bases and J shed 7 bases, with 14 bases lying between them. The length of the CDR3 is 15 residues. Looked up from germline, CDR1 is SGHRS and CDR2 is YFSETQ. CDR3 nucleotide sequence: TGCGCCAGCAGCTTGGGGGGGGCAGTTGGACAGCCCCAGCATTTT. As protein: CASSLGGAVGQPQHF.

The chain is built from TRBV6-1 and TRBJ1-5; 8 bases are shared with TRBD1. Germline CDR1 MNHNS, CDR2 SASEGT. This CDR3 has 14 amino acids. V shed 9 bases and J 2 bases; nucleotides not matched to a gene: 6. For the CDR3, the DNA is TGTGCCAGTAGCTACAGGGGGGGCAATCAGCCCCAGCATTTT. As protein: CASSYRGGNQPQHF.

The chain combines TRBV7-2 with TRBJ1-2, with D perhaps matching TRBD1 (6 bases). V shed 4 bases and J shed 8 bases, with 14 bases lying between them. This CDR3 region has 13 residues. CDR1 is SGHTA and CDR2 is FQGNSA in the germline V gene. CDR3 nucleotides: TGTGCCAGCAGCTCTAACAGGGAGGGGGGCTACACCTTC. Translating gives CASSSNREGGYTF.

This chain connects TRBV6-5 to TRBJ2-2; tentative D call: TRBD1 (6 bases). The CDR3 has 15 residues. The germline gives CDR1 MNHEY, CDR2 SVGAGI. Trimming removed 6 bases from V and 4 bases from J, with 15 bases in between. For the CDR3, the DNA is TGTGCCAGCAGCCTTGGACAGTGGTTCACCGGGGAGCTGTTTTTT. This translates into CASSLGQWFTGELFF.

The gene calls are TRBV7-2 and TRBJ1-5; D may be TRBD1 (5 bases). The germline V gene has CDR1 SGHTA and CDR2 FQGNSA. CDR3 length equals 15 residues. V was trimmed by 1 base and J by 7 bases, leaving 14 bases between them. The CDR3 sequence is CASSLEARVKQPQHF. In DNA form, the CDR3 reads TGTGCCAGCAGCTTAGAGGCCAGGGTGAAACAGCCCCAGCATTTT.

The genes are TRBV19 and TRBJ1-1; the D gene is possibly TRBD1 (5 bases). Trimming stripped 5 bases from V and 1 base from J, with 17 bases between. The germline gives CDR1 LNHDA, CDR2 SQIVND (reference sequence). This CDR3 comprises 16 residues. CDR3 nucleotide sequence: TGTGCCAGTAGTGTTCAGGGTAGACGACGGAACACTGAAGCTTTCTTT. Amino acid sequence: CASSVQGRRRNTEAFF.

The chain links TRBV30 to TRBJ2-5; 10 bases agree with TRBD1. V lost 0 bases to trimming and J lost 5 bases; unmatched junction nucleotides: 6. The CDR3 has 15 amino acids. Germline loops: CDR1 GTSNPN, CDR2 SVGIG (reference sequence). Here the CDR3 reads CAWSVGTGDTETQYF. The CDR3 nucleotides are TGTGCCTGGAGTGTAGGGACAGGGGATACGGAGACCCAGTACTTC.

The V and J genes are TRBV19 and TRBJ1-5; D not certain. The germline CDR1 and CDR2 sequences are LNHDA and SQIVND (reference sequence). The CDR3 is 13 amino acids. V gave up 5 bases and J gave up 3 bases, with 8 bases separating them. The CDR3 loop is CASSSTSNQPQHF. For the CDR3, the DNA is TGTGCCAGTAGTTCCACCTCCAATCAGCCCCAGCATTTT. The whole variable domain, remainder taken from reference TRBV19 and TRBJ1-5, is DGGITQSPKYLFRKEGQNVTLSCEQNLNHDAMYWYRQDPGQGLRLIYYSQIVNDFQKGDIAEGYSVSREKKESFPLTVTSAQKNPTAFYLCASSSTSNQPQHFGDGTRLSIL.

The chain couples TRBV18 to TRBJ1-1; 8 bases are shared with TRBD1. CDR3 length equals 16 residues. Germline trimming cut 4 bases from V and 1 base from J; bases unmatched to any gene: 8. From germline, CDR1 is KGHSH and CDR2 LQKENI. The chain's CDR3 is CASSLDRVRPNTEAFF. CDR3 sequence (DNA): TGTGCCAGCTCACTGGACAGGGTTAGGCCGAACACTGAAGCTTTCTTT.

This clone was seen just once. The J gene is TRBJ1-6, the V gene TRBV9; weak D call: TRBD1 (5 bases). The V gene lost 0 bases and the J gene lost 7 bases, with 11 bases spanning the gap. The CDR3 consists of 15 residues. Germline V gene lookup returns CDR1 SGDLS and CDR2 YYNGEE. Written as DNA, the CDR3 is TGTGCCAGCAGCGTAGGGCAGGGTGGCAATTCACCCCTCCACTTT. It translates to CASSVGQGGNSPLHF.

The chain uses TRBV9 and TRBJ2-4, with D possibly matching TRBD1 (5 bases). The CDR3 is 14 residues long. The V gene lost 4 bases and the J gene lost 5 bases, with 13 bases spanning the gap. Germline V gene lookup returns CDR1 SGDLS and CDR2 YYNGEE. The CDR3, as DNA: TGTGCCAGCAGCAAGTTTCAGGGTGAAAACATTCAGTACTTC. This sequence encodes CASSKFQGENIQYF.

This clone was picked up a small number of times. This chain links TRBV30 with TRBJ2-3; 7 nucleotides match TRBD1. J was trimmed by 1 base and V by 2 bases; bases with no gene match: 6. From germline, CDR1 is GTSNPN and CDR2 SVGIG (reference sequence). The CDR3 consists of 15 residues. The CDR3 region has the DNA TGTGCCTGGAGTCGACAGGGTGGAGGCACAGATACGCAGTATTTT. Translated, it gives CAWSRQGGGTDTQYF.

The rearrangement joins TRBV5-1 to TRBJ2-7, with TRBD2 identical over 12 bases. The CDR3 is 14 residues long. Trimming cost V 4 bases and J 5 bases; bases outside gene matches: 4. CDR1 is SGHRS, CDR2 YFSETQ, per germline. DNA for the CDR3: TGCGCCAGCAGCGCGCTAGCGGGAGGGGACGAGCAGTACTTC. Amino acid sequence: CASSALAGGDEQYF.

The chain joins TRBV7-2 to TRBJ1-1; no clear D. Germline V gene sequence: CDR1 SGHTA, CDR2 FQGNSA. V lost 3 bases and J 2 bases, leaving 7 bases between the germline ends. The CDR3 has 13 amino acids. This chain's CDR3 is CASSFSVNTEAFF. The CDR3 bases are TGTGCCAGCAGCTTTTCGGTTAACACTGAAGCTTTCTTT.

The J gene is TRBJ2-2, the V gene TRBV7-2; D possibly corresponds to TRBD2 (5 bases). The V gene lost 3 bases and the J gene lost 4 bases, with 18 bases spanning the gap. Looked up from germline, CDR1 is SGHTA and CDR2 is FQGNSA. The CDR3 is made up of 17 amino acids. The chain's CDR3 is CASSFSSQRGFTGELFF. Here the CDR3 DNA reads TGTGCCAGCAGCTTCAGCTCCCAAAGAGGGTTCACCGGGGAGCTGTTTTTT. The complete variable domain, with remaining parts taken from reference TRBV7-2 and TRBJ2-2, reads GAGVSQSPSNKVTEKGKDVELRCDPISGHTALYWYRQSLGQGLEFLIYFQGNSAPDKSGLPSDRFSAERTGGSVSTLTIQRTQQEDSAVYLCASSFSSQRGFTGELFFGEGSRLTVL.

The chain is built from TRBV24-1 and TRBJ2-1; D is undetermined. The germline gives CDR1 KGHDR, CDR2 SFDVKD. The V end lost 4 bases, the J end lost 0 bases, and 9 bases lay between the germline ends. The CDR3 runs to 15 residues. DNA of the CDR3: TGTGCCACCAGTGAAGGATCTTCCTCCTACAATGAGCAGTTCTTC. It encodes CATSEGSSSYNEQFF.

This chain uses TRBV27 with TRBJ2-2; D possibly uses TRBD1 or TRBD2 (5 bases each). With 8 bases removed from V and 4 bases from J, the gap between germline ends came to 14 bases. The CDR3 runs 14 residues. Germline loops: CDR1 MNHEY, CDR2 SMNVEV (reference sequence). CDR3 in amino acids: CASGDGGPTGELFF. For the CDR3, the DNA is TGTGCCAGCGGGGACGGTGGCCCCACCGGGGAGCTGTTTTTT.

This chain connects TRBV19 to TRBJ1-1; 9 bases line up with TRBD1. The length of the CDR3 is 15 residues. Germline V gene data show CDR1 as LNHDA and CDR2 as SQIVND (reference sequence). The trim removed 3 bases at V and 4 bases at J, leaving 6 bases unmatched. CDR3 protein: CASSMRQGVVTEAFF. Written as DNA, the CDR3 is TGTGCCAGTAGTATGAGACAGGGGGTTGTCACTGAAGCTTTCTTT. The entire variable domain, with the rest obtained from reference TRBV19 and TRBJ1-1, is as follows: DGGITQSPKYLFRKEGQNVTLSCEQNLNHDAMYWYRQDPGQGLRLIYYSQIVNDFQKGDIAEGYSVSREKKESFPLTVTSAQKNPTAFYLCASSMRQGVVTEAFFGQGTRLTVV.